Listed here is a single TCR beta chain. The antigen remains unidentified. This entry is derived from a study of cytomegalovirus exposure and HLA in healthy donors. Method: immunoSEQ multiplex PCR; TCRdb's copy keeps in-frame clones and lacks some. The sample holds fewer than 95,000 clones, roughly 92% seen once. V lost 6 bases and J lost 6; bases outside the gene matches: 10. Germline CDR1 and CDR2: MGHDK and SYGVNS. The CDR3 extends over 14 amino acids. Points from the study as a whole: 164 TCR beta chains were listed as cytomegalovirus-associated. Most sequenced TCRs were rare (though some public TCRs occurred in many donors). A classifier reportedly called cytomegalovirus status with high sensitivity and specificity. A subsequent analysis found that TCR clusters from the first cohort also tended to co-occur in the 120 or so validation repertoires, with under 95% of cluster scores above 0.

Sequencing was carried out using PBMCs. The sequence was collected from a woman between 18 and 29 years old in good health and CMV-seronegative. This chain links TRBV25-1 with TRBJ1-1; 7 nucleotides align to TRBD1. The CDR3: CASRTQGVIAEAFF. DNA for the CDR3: TGTGCCAGCAGAACCCAGGGGGTGATCGCTGAAGCTTTCTTT.